This TCR beta chain was retrieved from a study of cytomegalovirus exposure and HLA in healthy donors. The PCR made use of 60 Vbeta and 13 Jbeta primers. Sequencing used immunoSEQ multiplex PCR; TCRdb keeps in-frame clones, though not all of them. The table lists 120,000 or so clones, roughly 75% of them singletons. CDR1 and CDR2 from the germline V gene are MNHNY and SVGAGI (reference sequence). The CDR3 sequence is 16 residues long. The junction had 6 bases not matched to a gene; V was cut back by 2 bases and J by 2 bases. Study-level points and caveats: An Asian-associated ancestry cluster reportedly showed fewer N-insertions than the approximately 650-donor mean in a later analysis.

Notes on this clone: Antigen specificity is unknown.

This sequence was found in a woman aged 50 to 65 in good health and CMV-seronegative. Material: PBMCs. V usage is TRBV6-6 and J usage is TRBJ1-1; 9 nucleotides align to TRBD1. The CDR3 region is CASSYGTGLGNTEAFF. In DNA, the CDR3 is TGTGCCAGCAGTTACGGGACAGGGTTAGGAAACACTGAAGCTTTCTTT.